This T cell receptor beta chain came from a study of cytomegalovirus exposure and HLA in healthy donors. A note on this clone: Its antigen is still unknown.

This table comes from immunoSEQ multiplex PCR, and its TCRdb copy is limited to in-frame clones, with some not included. The repertoire consists of a few hundred thousand clones, with about nine tenths occurring once and the leading ten covering about 0.91%. The donors were in the roughly 130-subject validation cohort; that cohort was separate from the roughly 700-subject first cohort. Overall study results and limits: Published work reported that the classifier diagnosed cytomegalovirus status with high specificity and sensitivity. The listing of 150 or so TCR beta chains classed them as cytomegalovirus-associated.

The CDR3 is 16 amino acids. V gave up 4 bases and J gave up 0 bases; unmatched junction bases: 7. CDR1 and CDR2 (germline): SGHNT, YYREEE (reference sequence). What was sequenced was PBMCs. The chain uses TRBV5-4 and TRBJ2-3; 8 bases align to TRBD2. This receptor was identified in a woman younger than 30 in good health and CMV-seronegative. DNA for the CDR3: TGTGCCAGCAGCCCGGACCCGGGGGGGAGCACAGATACGCAGTATTTT. As protein: CASSPDPGGSTDTQYF.